The 24 T cell receptor beta chains below come from one sample, sequenced in a study of Ad26.COV2.S vaccination and SARS-CoV-2 variants. Clones were read by immunoSEQ multiplex PCR, and TCRdb kept only the in-frame ones, dropping some. The repertoire holds 350,000 to 450,000 clones, around 92% seen once, with more than 1.5% in the top ten. Indicated treatment: around 19 received Ad26.COV2.S at low or high dose, single or two shots; several received placebo; per-sample allocation not given. Samples analyzed were those drawn on day 63 after the first vaccine or placebo injection. The input for sequencing was peripheral blood, taken in a trial of Ad26.COV2.S vaccine versus placebo. The receptor source for this set is a person aged 18-60 years who received the Ad26.COV2.S COVID-19 vaccine or a placebo.

The CDR3 protein is CASSFELGRGGTEAFF. The CDR3 DNA is TGTGCCAGCAGCTTCGAGCTGGGGCGGGGTGGCACTGAAGCTTTCTTT. V is TRBV7-9 and J is TRBJ1-1; a possible D gene is TRBD1 (5 bases). V was trimmed by 3 bases and J by 4 bases, leaving 18 bases between them. Per the germline V gene, CDR1 is SEHNR and CDR2 is FQNEAQ (reference sequence). The CDR3 is made up of 16 amino acids.

The chain couples TRBV7-9 to TRBJ2-2; 8 nucleotides match TRBD1. J gave up 5 bases and V 9 bases, and 5 bases lay outside the gene matches. The CDR3 has 13 residues. Germline V gene data show CDR1 as SEHNR and CDR2 as FQNEAQ (reference sequence). CDR3 sequence reads: CASSQGDTGELFF. CDR3 sequence (DNA): TGTGCCAGTTCACAGGGGGATACCGGGGAGCTGTTTTTT.

CDR3 amino acids: CAWIRMGADSNYGYTF. CDR3 DNA: TGTGCCTGGATTAGGATGGGGGCAGATAGCAACTATGGCTACACCTTC. The gene calls are TRBV30 and TRBJ1-2, with a tentative D call TRBD1 (6 bases). Trimming removed 4 bases at V and 2 bases at J, with 20 bases between. CDR3 length: 16 amino acids. The V gene's germline CDR1 is GTSNPN and CDR2 SVGIG (reference sequence).

J is TRBJ2-7 and V is TRBV7-6; weak D call: TRBD1 (5 bases). Germline V CDR1 and CDR2: SGHVS, FNYEAQ. Trimming cost V 2 bases and J 2 bases, with 13 bases left between them. This CDR3 spans 15 amino acids. The chain's CDR3 is CASSLSAGITYEQYF. CDR3 sequence (DNA): TGTGCCAGCAGCTTATCGGCAGGGATCACCTACGAGCAGTACTTC. The full variable domain, with the rest looked up from reference TRBV7-6 and TRBJ2-7, is GAGVSQSPRYKVTKRGQDVALRCDPISGHVSLYWYRQALGQGPEFLTYFNYEAQQDKSGLPNDRFSAERPEGSISTLTIQRTEQRDSAMYRCASSLSAGITYEQYFGPGTRLTVT.

The chain uses TRBV12-3 or TRBV12-4 and TRBJ1-2, with a weak D call TRBD1 (5 bases). The CDR3 is 13 amino acids. V was trimmed by 6 bases and J by 7 bases, leaving 15 bases between them. CDR3 in DNA: TGTGCCAGCAGGAAGATAGGGGCTGGTGGCTACACCTTC. Its protein product is CASRKIGAGGYTF.

The rearrangement joins TRBV9 to TRBJ2-1; TRBD1 aligns across 8 bases. V shed 0 bases, J shed 10 bases, and the junction held 6 bases outside the gene matches. The CDR3 is 14 amino acids. Germline CDR1 and CDR2: SGDLS and YYNGEE. The CDR3 here is CASSVAQGAREQFF. The CDR3 region has the DNA TGTGCCAGCAGCGTAGCTCAGGGGGCGCGAGAGCAGTTCTTC.

For this clone: The same CDR3 also results from other DNA sequences found in this sample. The chain is built from TRBV5-1 and TRBJ1-4; TRBD1 matches 7 bases. Germline V lookup: CDR1 SGHRS, CDR2 YFSETQ. V was pared by 2 bases and J by 5 bases, with 0 bases of the junction left unmatched. The CDR3 length is 13 residues. The CDR3, as DNA: TGCGCCAGCAGCTTACAGGGGAATGAAAAACTGTTTTTT. Protein sequence: CASSLQGNEKLFF.

The chain couples TRBV6-5 to TRBJ2-7; D is possibly TRBD1 (5 bases). V was shortened by 0 bases and J by 4 bases, with 7 bases between the two germline ends. Germline CDR1 reads MNHEY; CDR2 reads SVGAGI. The CDR3 extends over 13 amino acids. CDR3 region: CASSYSGAYEQYF. In DNA, the CDR3 is TGTGCCAGCAGTTACTCTGGGGCATACGAGCAGTACTTC.

The chain combines TRBV7-9 with TRBJ2-5; D uncertain. V lost 6 bases and J lost 1, with 15 bases in between. Germline lookup yields CDR1 SEHNR and CDR2 FQNEAQ (reference sequence). The CDR3 has 15 amino acids. The CDR3 DNA reads TGTGCCAGCAGTAGACTCGACACCCTCCAAGAGACCCAGTACTTC. It yields the protein CASSRLDTLQETQYF.

V is TRBV5-4 and J is TRBJ2-3; 8 nucleotides agree with TRBD1. In germline, CDR1 is SGHNT, CDR2 YYREEE (reference sequence). V lost 2 bases to trimming and J lost 0 bases; unmatched junction nucleotides: 2. The CDR3 covers 15 residues. The DNA for the CDR3 is TGTGCCAGCAGCTTCCAGGGGGCCAGCACAGATACGCAGTATTTT. The encoded protein is CASSFQGASTDTQYF.

The chain employs TRBV7-2 and TRBJ2-3; no definite D call. The CDR3 covers 12 residues. The germline V gene encodes CDR1 SGHTA and CDR2 FQGNSA. The V and J ends lost 3 bases and 5 bases respectively, with 6 bases between them. The CDR3 DNA is TGTGCCAGCAGCTTCCTAGAAGATACGCAGTATTTT. Translated, it gives CASSFLEDTQYF.

The chain recombines TRBV7-9 with TRBJ2-5, with TRBD2 matching over 8 bases. Germline V gene lookup returns CDR1 SEHNR and CDR2 FQNEAQ (reference sequence). Unmatched junction bases numbered 8, after V lost 5 bases and J lost 6 bases. The CDR3 has 14 amino acids. CDR3 protein: CASSDGGARKTQYF. For the CDR3, the DNA is TGTGCCAGCAGCGACGGGGGGGCCAGAAAGACCCAGTACTTC.

The chain recombines TRBV14 with TRBJ2-7, with D possibly TRBD1 on 5 matching bases. Germline lookup yields CDR1 SGHDN and CDR2 FVKESK. The V end lost 0 bases, the J end lost 3 bases, and 24 bases lay between the germline ends. The CDR3 sequence is 19 residues long. In DNA form, the CDR3 reads TGTGCCAGCAGCCAAGATAGGTATACGGACACCTCACCCCTCTACGAGCAGTACTTC. This sequence encodes CASSQDRYTDTSPLYEQYF.

The chain is built from TRBV28 and TRBJ2-1; D might be TRBD1 (5 bases). The V gene lost 6 bases and the J gene lost 0 bases, with 12 bases spanning the gap. Germline V CDR1 and CDR2: MDHEN, SYDVKM. The CDR3 covers 15 residues. The DNA for the CDR3 is TGTGCCAGCAGAAGGGGCGGAAGCTCCTACAATGAGCAGTTCTTC. As protein: CASRRGGSSYNEQFF.

As regards this clone: This same CDR3 is encoded by further DNA sequences in the sample. The rearrangement links TRBV7-2 to TRBJ1-2; D ambiguous. Germline assignment: CDR1 SGHTA and CDR2 FQGNSA. Between the trimmed V and J ends, which lost 1 base and 4 bases, there was a span of 7 bases. The length of the CDR3 is 13 residues. CDR3 coding DNA: TGTGCCAGCAGCTTAGGGGGTAGCTATGGCTACACCTTC. Translation: CASSLGGSYGYTF. The full variable domain, completed using reference TRBV7-2 and TRBJ1-2, is GAGVSQSPSNKVTEKGKDVELRCDPISGHTALYWYRQSLGQGLEFLIYFQGNSAPDKSGLPSDRFSAERTGGSVSTLTIQRTQQEDSAVYLCASSLGGSYGYTFGSGTRLTVV.

The rearrangement links TRBV3-1 (or the pseudogene TRBV3-2) to TRBJ2-7; TRBD2 might be the D (5 bases). The CDR3 has 13 amino acids. Germline V gene lookup returns CDR1 LGHDT and CDR2 YNNKEL (reference sequence). Trimming cost V 4 bases and J 6 bases, with 13 bases left between them. This chain's CDR3 is CASSLTSRGEQYF. The CDR3, as DNA: TGTGCCAGCAGCCTTACTAGTCGGGGCGAGCAGTACTTC.

This chain connects TRBV5-6 to TRBJ2-7; 8 bases map to TRBD2. This CDR3 has 15 amino acids. Germline CDR1 is SGHDT and CDR2 is YYEEEE. V dropped 1 base and J dropped 5; count of bases not matched to a gene: 8. In DNA form, the CDR3 reads TGTGCCAGCAGCTTGCGCCCGGGGGGGCCCCACGAGCAGTACTTC. It codes for CASSLRPGGPHEQYF.

The V and J genes are TRBV10-2 and TRBJ1-4; TRBD1 matches 11 bases. J lost 7 bases, V lost 7 bases, and 8 bases had no gene match. CDR3 size: 15 residues. From germline, CDR1 is WSHSY and CDR2 SAAADI. The CDR3 DNA reads as TGCGCCAGCACGACCGAAGGGACAGGGGGTGAAAAACTGTTTTTT. It translates to CASTTEGTGGEKLFF.

This chain links TRBV4-3 with TRBJ2-3; 8 positions match TRBD2. This CDR3 contains 15 residues. The germline gives CDR1 LGHNA, CDR2 YSLEER. V trimming: 0 bases; J trimming: 7 bases; junction bases outside the gene matches: 6. The CDR3 coding sequence is TGCGCCAGCAGCCAAGATAGGACTAGCTCAAATACGCAGTATTTT. It is translated as CASSQDRTSSNTQYF.

The rearrangement uses TRBV30 and TRBJ1-5, with a weak D call TRBD1 (5 bases). The CDR3 sequence is 14 residues long. V was pared by 2 bases and J by 6 bases, with 14 bases between. Germline V gives CDR1 GTSNPN, CDR2 SVGIG (reference sequence). CDR3 sequence reads: CAWSTDSRGQPQHF. CDR3 in DNA: TGTGCCTGGAGTACCGACAGTCGCGGTCAGCCCCAGCATTTT.

The chain recombines TRBV27 with TRBJ1-6, with D perhaps matching TRBD1 (5 bases). This CDR3 has 17 amino acids. CDR1 and CDR2 (germline): MNHEY, SMNVEV (reference sequence). V lost 5 bases and J 1 base, leaving 15 bases between the germline ends. The CDR3 sequence: CASSTPGSGSYNSPLHF. The DNA of the CDR3 is TGTGCCAGCAGTACACCAGGGAGTGGGTCCTATAATTCACCCCTCCACTTT.

The chain has TRBV3-1 (or the pseudogene TRBV3-2) and TRBJ2-7; perhaps D is TRBD1 or TRBD2 (5 bases each). Trimming took off 0 bases at V and 4 bases at J, with 31 bases between the two ends. The germline CDR1 and CDR2 sequences are LGHDT and YNNKEL (reference sequence). The CDR3 loop spans 21 amino acids. DNA for the CDR3: TGTGCCAGCAGCCAAGACCGGGGTAGAATTAACCGGGACCCTTACCCATACGAGCAGTACTTC. As protein: CASSQDRGRINRDPYPYEQYF.

This clone was seen more than once but under ten times. V gene TRBV2 combines with J gene TRBJ1-5, with D unresolved. V dropped 4 bases and J dropped 2 bases, with 6 bases sitting between them. The CDR3 runs 13 residues. Germline V lookup: CDR1 SNHLY, CDR2 FYNNEI. The CDR3 loop reads CASSVTGNQPQHF. CDR3 sequence (DNA): TGTGCCAGCAGTGTCACAGGCAATCAGCCCCAGCATTTT.

V and J are TRBV7-9 and TRBJ2-7; D is tentatively TRBD1 or TRBD2 (6 bases each). Germline V CDR1 and CDR2: SEHNR, FQNEAQ (reference sequence). The CDR3 spans 16 residues. V shed 5 bases and J shed 5 bases, with 22 bases lying between them. CDR3 DNA sequence: TGTGCCAGCAGCCCAGCGGTCGGGGGCTATGTAGACGAGCAGTACTTC. Translated, it gives CASSPAVGGYVDEQYF.